This T cell receptor beta chain is from a study of T cells in Graves' hyperthyroidism and ophthalmopathy. CDR3 length: 14 amino acids. V dropped 3 bases and J dropped 6 bases, with 11 bases sitting between them. This clonotype was detected ten times or more. Amplification yielded TCR beta CDR3 regions, with RNA transcripts as the source. Using the HTBI primer set, a first-round RT-PCR was run on the TCR CDR3. A single record per CDR3 protein comes from TCRdb applying MiXCR to the multiplex PCR reads. The table lists 300,000 to 400,000 distinct CDR3 sequences, approximately 17% of them singletons. Sequenced input: blood. This chain connects TRBV12-3 or TRBV12-4 to TRBJ2-2; D may be TRBD1 (6 bases). The TCR comes from a man younger than 35 with Graves' ophthalmopathy. For the CDR3, the DNA is TGTGCCAGCAGTTTGGGGGCTTCGCCCGGGGAGCTGTTTTTT. This sequence encodes CASSLGASPGELFF.